The clone carrying this TCR beta chain was seen repeatedly, ten times or more. Its antigen is not known. These data come from a study of metastatic and nonmetastatic thyroid tumors. Background on the study: Malignant and benign thyroid patients had repertoires compared in peripheral blood and tumor or nodule tissue. Study findings and constraints: Patients with malignant thyroid tumors reportedly had significantly higher TCR beta diversity than those with benign nodules, in blood and tumor.

V was pared by 7 bases and J by 4 bases, with 11 bases between. The germline V gene encodes CDR1 LNHDA and CDR2 SQIVND (reference sequence). CDR3 length: 13 residues. Per the original data handling: To classify distant metastasis in papillary thyroid cancer, a model was built from CDR3 differences across clinicopathological groups. TCRdb recomputed clones from the PCR reads via MiXCR. The V and J calls were not made by the authors but by TCRdb's processing. The sample has 43,000 or so clones, roughly 3.9% seen once; the top ten hold around 9.6%. Each patient went into thyroid surgery without having received any treatment.

This clonotype was sampled from a female donor with papillary thyroid cancer or a benign thyroid nodule (not recorded which). Some clones in this sample may be carry-over from other donors' samples. V is TRBV19 and J is TRBJ1-3, with D unclear. The sequenced material came from blood. For the CDR3, the DNA is TGTGCCAGTACCCAGGCTACCGGAAACACCATATATTTT. Translating it yields CASTQATGNTIYF.